This T cell receptor beta chain stems from a study of T cell repertoires in cytomegalovirus infection. The overall study: A matching HLA type, together with CMV infection, was signaled by public TCR beta signatures. Study outcomes and limitations: The study found HLA-C-restricted CMV-specific TCR beta clonotypes dominating the ex vivo response. Cumulative public TCR beta family frequency identified CMV carriers with the relevant HLA.

Details on this clonotype: As yet, its antigen is unknown.

CDR1 SEHNR and CDR2 FQNEAQ come from the germline V gene (reference sequence). J lost 2 bases, V lost 3 bases, and 6 bases had no gene match. This CDR3 spans 17 amino acids. Via MiXCR, TCRdb re-called the reads, giving one row per CDR3 protein. Of about 230,000 distinct CDR3 sequences detected, roughly 20% appear once; the ten largest clones hold around a sixth. This TCR derives from a human donor in good health (CMV status not recorded). Some clones in this sample may be carry-over from other donors' samples. V gene TRBV7-9 combines with J gene TRBJ2-6, with 8 bases aligning to TRBD1. Sequenced: CD8+ T cells from PBMCs. The CDR3 spells CASSFQGAAAGANVLTF. For the CDR3, the DNA is TGTGCCAGCAGCTTTCAGGGGGCAGCAGCTGGGGCCAACGTCCTGACTTTC.